Shown below are 18 T cell receptor beta chains from a single sample sequenced in a study of T cells expressing NK-cell markers. No DNA is given; TCRdb re-called the 5' RACE reads and lists each CDR3 protein once. Its table records some 460,000 distinct CDR3 sequences. Sequenced sample: blood T cells: a sorted CD56 or NKG2C T cell subset, CD4+ or CD8+ T cells, or bulk PBMC T cells (not recorded which). All receptors derive from a woman aged 45 to 65 in good health.

The chain employs TRBV7-9 and TRBJ2-7; the D call from TCRdb, TRBD1, cannot be confirmed without DNA. Germline lookup yields CDR1 SEHNR and CDR2 FQNEAQ (reference sequence). CDR3 length: 18 residues. CDR3 protein: CASSFVGRGLAGDFEQYF. The entire variable domain, with the rest obtained from reference TRBV7-9 and TRBJ2-7, is as follows: DTGVSQNPRHKITKRGQNVTFRCDPISEHNRLYWYRQTLGQGPEFLTYFQNEAQLEKSRLLSDRFSAERPKGSFSTLEIQRTEQGDSAMYLCASSFVGRGLAGDFEQYFGPGTRLTVT.

The V call is TRBV3-1, the J call TRBJ2-5; TCRdb's D call, TRBD2, is unchecked because there is no DNA. The CDR3 is made up of 15 amino acids. Germline lookup yields CDR1 LGHDT and CDR2 YNNKEL (reference sequence). The CDR3: CASSRPLGSRETQYF.

The rearrangement links TRBV7-9 to TRBJ2-1; without DNA, the TCRdb call of TRBD2 cannot be checked. This CDR3 region has 16 residues. Germline lookup yields CDR1 SEHNR and CDR2 FQNEAQ (reference sequence). The CDR3 sequence: CASSFYLAGVDNEQFF.

The V and J genes are TRBV2 and TRBJ2-3; the TCRdb D gene call, TRBD2, has no DNA to confirm it. The length of the CDR3 is 16 residues. Germline V gene sequence: CDR1 SNHLY, CDR2 FYNNEI. CDR3 protein: CASSETSGGRTDTQYF.

The chain couples TRBV5-6 to TRBJ2-3; TCRdb returns TRBD1, unconfirmable since there is no DNA. This CDR3 is built from 15 residues. The V gene's germline CDR1 is SGHDT and CDR2 YYEEEE. CDR3 protein: CASSSTPGNTDTQYF.

The chain carries TRBV12-3 or TRBV12-4 and TRBJ1-5; TCRdb's assignment of TRBD1 cannot be checked, as there is no DNA. The CDR3 contains 13 residues. CDR3 amino acids: CASRGRDPGPQHF.

The chain combines TRBV5-1 with TRBJ1-5. Looked up from germline, CDR1 is SGHRS and CDR2 is YFSETQ. The CDR3 totals 14 residues. The CDR3 reads CARGADLSNQPQHF.

The V and J genes are TRBV7-9 and TRBJ2-1; TCRdb returns TRBD2, unconfirmable since there is no DNA. The CDR3 extends over 15 amino acids. CDR1 and CDR2 (germline): SEHNR, FQNEAQ (reference sequence). The CDR3 is CASSPRERLYNEQFF.

The chain employs TRBV4-2 and TRBJ2-1; as DNA is missing, the TRBD2 call by TCRdb cannot be tested. Germline-derived CDR1 and CDR2 are LGHNA and YNFKEQ. CDR3 length: 17 amino acids. CDR3 in amino acids: CASSQDIGREGRNEQFF.

The chain employs TRBV25-1 and TRBJ2-5. The CDR3 has 14 amino acids. The germline CDR1 and CDR2 sequences are MGHDK and SYGVNS. The CDR3 loop reads CASSESRSEETQYF.

This chain uses TRBV7-9 with TRBJ1-1; TCRdb selects TRBD1, and the lack of DNA leaves this call unchecked. The V gene's germline CDR1 is SEHNR and CDR2 FQNEAQ (reference sequence). This CDR3 has 14 residues. CDR3 region: CAIPGGGLNTEAFF.

The genes are TRBV5-5 and TRBJ2-2; TCRdb's assignment of TRBD1 cannot be checked, as there is no DNA. Germline CDR1 SGHKS, CDR2 YYEKEE (reference sequence). This CDR3 comprises 17 residues. The CDR3 sequence: CASSRSGTGSSTGELFF.

V is TRBV10-1 and J is TRBJ2-3; without DNA, the TCRdb call of TRBD1 cannot be checked. This CDR3 has 15 amino acids. Germline assignment: CDR1 WNHNN and CDR2 SYGVQD (reference sequence). This chain's CDR3 is CASSESGPRGDTQYF.

This chain's CDR3 is CASSLKEREGNYEQYF. This sequence joins TRBV5-1 and TRBJ2-7; TCRdb picks TRBD2, but there is no DNA to check that call. Germline loops: CDR1 SGHRS, CDR2 YFSETQ. The CDR3 is 16 amino acids.

The chain links TRBV5-1 to TRBJ1-2; TCRdb names TRBD1, which stays unverified in the absence of DNA. The CDR3 contains 15 residues. Germline V lookup: CDR1 SGHRS, CDR2 YFSETQ. Here the CDR3 reads CASSIDGGNAYGYTF.

CDR3 sequence: CSARVTGTPYF. The rearrangement uses TRBV20-1 and TRBJ2-7; there is no DNA to check the TCRdb D call of TRBD2. Germline loops: CDR1 DFQATT, CDR2 SNEGSKA (reference sequence). The CDR3 loop spans 11 amino acids.

The chain carries TRBV5-1 and TRBJ2-3; absent DNA, TCRdb's TRBD2 call cannot be checked. The length of the CDR3 is 16 residues. The V gene's germline CDR1 is SGHRS and CDR2 YFSETQ. This CDR3 reads CASSLALAGPERVQYF. Complete variable domain (other parts from reference TRBV5-1 and TRBJ2-3): KAGVTQTPRYLIKTRGQQVTLSCSPISGHRSVSWYQQTPGQGLQFLFEYFSETQRNKGNFPGRFSGRQFSNSRSEMNVSTLELGDSALYLCASSLALAGPERVQYFGPGTRLTVL.

The V gene is TRBV6-4, the J gene TRBJ2-2; the TRBD1 assignment by TCRdb is unverifiable without DNA. CDR1 MRHNA and CDR2 SNTAGT come from the germline V gene. The length of the CDR3 is 14 residues. The CDR3 here is CASSRDTLTGELFF.